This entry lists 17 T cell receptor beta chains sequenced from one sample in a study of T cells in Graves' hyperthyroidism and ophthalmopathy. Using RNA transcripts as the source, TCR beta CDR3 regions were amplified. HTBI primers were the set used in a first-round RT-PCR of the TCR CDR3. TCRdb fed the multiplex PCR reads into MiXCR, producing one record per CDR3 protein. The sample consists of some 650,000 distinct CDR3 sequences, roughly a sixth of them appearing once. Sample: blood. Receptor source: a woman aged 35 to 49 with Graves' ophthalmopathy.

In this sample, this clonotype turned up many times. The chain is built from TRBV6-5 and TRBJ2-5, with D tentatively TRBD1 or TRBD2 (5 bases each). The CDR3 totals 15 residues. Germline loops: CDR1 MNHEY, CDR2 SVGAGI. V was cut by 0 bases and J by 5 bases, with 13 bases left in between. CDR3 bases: TGTGCCAGCAGTTACTCGGGGACGACGAGGGAGACCCAGTACTTC. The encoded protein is CASSYSGTTRETQYF.

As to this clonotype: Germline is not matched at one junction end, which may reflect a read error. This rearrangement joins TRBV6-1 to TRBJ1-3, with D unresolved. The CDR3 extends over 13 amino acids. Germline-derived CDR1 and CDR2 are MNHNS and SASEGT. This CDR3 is CASRPGSGNAIYF. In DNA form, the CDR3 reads TGTGCCAGCAGACCGGGGTCTGGAAACGCCATATATTTT.

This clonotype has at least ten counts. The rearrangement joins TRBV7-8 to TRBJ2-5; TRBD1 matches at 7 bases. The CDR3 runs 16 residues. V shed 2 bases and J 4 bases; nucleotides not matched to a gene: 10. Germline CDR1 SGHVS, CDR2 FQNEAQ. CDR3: CASSLQGQTRGETQYF. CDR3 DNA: TGTGCCAGCAGCTTACAGGGACAGACCCGGGGAGAGACCCAGTACTTC.

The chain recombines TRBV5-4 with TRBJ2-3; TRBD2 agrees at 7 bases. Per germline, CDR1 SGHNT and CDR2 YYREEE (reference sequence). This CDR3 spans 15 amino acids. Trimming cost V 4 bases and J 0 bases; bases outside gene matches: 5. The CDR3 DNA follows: TGTGCCAGCAGCCGCAGCGGGGATAGCACAGATACGCAGTATTTT. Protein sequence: CASSRSGDSTDTQYF.

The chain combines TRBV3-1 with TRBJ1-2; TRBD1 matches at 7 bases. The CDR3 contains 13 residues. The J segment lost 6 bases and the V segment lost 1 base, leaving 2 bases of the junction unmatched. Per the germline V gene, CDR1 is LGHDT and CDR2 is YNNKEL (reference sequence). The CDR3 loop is CASSQVDRDGYTF. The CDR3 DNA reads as TGTGCCAGCAGCCAAGTTGACAGGGATGGCTACACCTTC.

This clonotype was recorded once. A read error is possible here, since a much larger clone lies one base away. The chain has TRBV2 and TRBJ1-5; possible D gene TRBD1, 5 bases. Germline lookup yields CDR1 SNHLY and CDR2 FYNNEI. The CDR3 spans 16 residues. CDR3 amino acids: CVSSPGTGNSNQPQHF. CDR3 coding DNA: TGTGTCAGTAGTCCAGGGACGGGTAATAGCAATCAGCCCCAGCATTTT.

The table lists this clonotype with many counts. In DNA, the CDR3 is TGTGCCAGCAGCGACGCCGCCTTGGGTGTCAGGAAGAGACTAGCGGGGACCTACGAGCAGTACTTC. It is translated as CASSDAALGVRKRLAGTYEQYF. The V call is TRBV7-8, the J call TRBJ2-7; 11 bases align to TRBD2. The length of the CDR3 is 22 residues. CDR1 and CDR2 from the germline V gene are SGHVS and FQNEAQ. V lost 5 bases and J lost 2; bases outside the gene matches: 26.

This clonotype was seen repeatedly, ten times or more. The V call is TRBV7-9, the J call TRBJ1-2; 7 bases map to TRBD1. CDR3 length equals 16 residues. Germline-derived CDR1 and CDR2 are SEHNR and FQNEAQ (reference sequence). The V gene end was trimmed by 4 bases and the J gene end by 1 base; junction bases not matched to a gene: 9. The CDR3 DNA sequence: TGTGCCAGCAGCTCGACCCCCGGGACAGTTAACTATGGCTACACCTTC. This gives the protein CASSSTPGTVNYGYTF.

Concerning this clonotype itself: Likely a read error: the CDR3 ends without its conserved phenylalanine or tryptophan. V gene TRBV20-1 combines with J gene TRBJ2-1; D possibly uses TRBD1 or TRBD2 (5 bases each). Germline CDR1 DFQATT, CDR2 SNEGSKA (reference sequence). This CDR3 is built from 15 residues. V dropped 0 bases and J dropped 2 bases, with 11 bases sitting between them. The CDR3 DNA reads TGCAGTGCTAGAGATTTACCGGGGCCCTACAATGAGCAGTTCCTC. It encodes CSARDLPGPYNEQFL.

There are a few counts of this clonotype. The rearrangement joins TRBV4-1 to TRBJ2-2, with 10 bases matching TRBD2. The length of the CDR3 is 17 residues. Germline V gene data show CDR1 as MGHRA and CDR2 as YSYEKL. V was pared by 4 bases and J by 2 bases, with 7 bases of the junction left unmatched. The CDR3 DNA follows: TGCGCCAGCAGCCTATCCGGGACTAGCGATAACACCGGGGAGCTGTTTTTT. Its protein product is CASSLSGTSDNTGELFF.

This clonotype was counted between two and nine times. The CDR3 DNA is TGTGCCACCAGTGGCCATCGACAGGGGCCATCATTTTACAATGAGCAGTTCTTC. Amino acids: CATSGHRQGPSFYNEQFF. The rearrangement joins TRBV24-1 to TRBJ2-1, with 8 positions matching TRBD1. Germline V gene lookup returns CDR1 KGHDR and CDR2 SFDVKD. The CDR3 has 18 amino acids. V gave up 5 bases and J gave up 4 bases; unmatched junction bases: 15.

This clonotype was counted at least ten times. The CDR3 is CASTLQGSGEQFF. CDR3 nucleotides: TGTGCCAGCACTCTGCAGGGGAGTGGTGAGCAGTTCTTC. The chain has TRBV6-1 and TRBJ2-1, with D tentatively TRBD1 (6 bases). This CDR3 region has 13 residues. The germline V gene encodes CDR1 MNHNS and CDR2 SASEGT. The V and J ends lost 7 bases and 9 bases respectively, with 16 bases between them.

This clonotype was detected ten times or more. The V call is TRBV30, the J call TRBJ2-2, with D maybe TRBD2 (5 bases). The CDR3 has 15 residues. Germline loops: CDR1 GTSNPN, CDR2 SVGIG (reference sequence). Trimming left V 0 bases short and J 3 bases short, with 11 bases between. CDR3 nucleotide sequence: TGTGCCTGGAGTGTACGGTCTAGCTACACCGGGGAGCTGTTTTTT. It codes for CAWSVRSSYTGELFF.

The CDR3: CASTYREGYNSPLHF. Written as DNA, the CDR3 is TGTGCCAGTACCTATCGGGAGGGTTATAATTCACCCCTCCACTTT. The rearrangement links TRBV19 to TRBJ1-6; unclear D gene. The V and J ends lost 7 bases and 4 bases respectively, with 14 bases between them. Germline-derived CDR1 and CDR2 are LNHDA and SQIVND (reference sequence). CDR3 length equals 15 residues.

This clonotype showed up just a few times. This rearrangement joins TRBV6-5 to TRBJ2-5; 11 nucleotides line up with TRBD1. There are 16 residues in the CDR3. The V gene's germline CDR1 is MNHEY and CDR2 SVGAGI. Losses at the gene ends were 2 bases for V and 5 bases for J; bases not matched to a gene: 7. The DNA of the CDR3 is TGTGCCAGCAGTTACACCGGGACAGGGGGAGGGGAGACCCAGTACTTC. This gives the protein CASSYTGTGGGETQYF.

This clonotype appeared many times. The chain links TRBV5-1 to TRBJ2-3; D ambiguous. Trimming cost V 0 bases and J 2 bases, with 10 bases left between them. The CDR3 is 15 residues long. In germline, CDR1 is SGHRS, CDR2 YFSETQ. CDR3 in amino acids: CASSLAFVHTDTQYF. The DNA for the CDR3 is TGCGCCAGCAGCTTGGCCTTCGTCCACACAGATACGCAGTATTTT. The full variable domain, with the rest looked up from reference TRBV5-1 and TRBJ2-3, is KAGVTQTPRYLIKTRGQQVTLSCSPISGHRSVSWYQQTPGQGLQFLFEYFSETQRNKGNFPGRFSGRQFSNSRSEMNVSTLELGDSALYLCASSLAFVHTDTQYFGPGTRLTVL.

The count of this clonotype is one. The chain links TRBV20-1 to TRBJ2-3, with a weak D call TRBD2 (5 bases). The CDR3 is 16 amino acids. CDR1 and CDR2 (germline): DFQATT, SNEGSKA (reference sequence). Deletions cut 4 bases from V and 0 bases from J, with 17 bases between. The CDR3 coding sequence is TGCAGTGCTATAGTATTGGTGAGGGATAGCACAGATACGCAGTATTTT. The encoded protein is CSAIVLVRDSTDTQYF.